Following are 28 T cell receptor beta chains from one sample sequenced in a study of shared clonotypes between healthy human individuals. Sequencing was performed with immunoSEQ multiplex PCR; in TCRdb, only in-frame clones are kept and a portion is missing. Of 2 million to 2.5 million clones in the sample, 90% to 96% are singletons; the top ten hold 0.1% to 0.15%. Material for sequencing was naive CD4+ T cells sorted from blood. Subset described: CD45RA+ positively selected. These receptors came from a man between 18 and 35 years old in good health.

J is TRBJ1-5 and V is TRBV6-1; TRBD1 is a possible D gene (5 bases). V lost 7 bases, J lost 5 bases, and 15 bases lay in between. The CDR3 covers 14 residues. Germline CDR1 and CDR2: MNHNS and SASEGT. In DNA, the CDR3 is TGTGCCAGCACCCAAACAGGTTTCTATCAGCCCCAGCATTTT. Protein product: CASTQTGFYQPQHF.

CDR3 sequence (DNA): TGTGCCAGCAGCCGGGGACAGGGAGGCACCGGGGAGCTGTTTTTT. Translation gives CASSRGQGGTGELFF. The chain is built from TRBV7-8 and TRBJ2-2; 9 nucleotides line up with TRBD1. There are 15 residues in the CDR3. The V gene end was trimmed by 5 bases and the J gene end by 4 bases; junction bases not matched to a gene: 5. Germline assignment: CDR1 SGHVS and CDR2 FQNEAQ.

The rearrangement links TRBV30 to TRBJ2-7; weak D call: TRBD1 (6 bases). CDR3 size: 14 residues. The V gene lost 4 bases and the J gene lost 0 bases, with 13 bases spanning the gap. Germline V gene lookup returns CDR1 GTSNPN and CDR2 SVGIG (reference sequence). CDR3 sequence: CAWTYGGSSYEQYF. The DNA for the CDR3 is TGTGCCTGGACTTATGGGGGCAGCTCCTACGAGCAGTACTTC.

The V and J genes are TRBV30 and TRBJ1-6; TRBD1 might be the D (5 bases). CDR3 length: 13 residues. V lost 2 bases and J lost 7, with 9 bases in between. Germline loops: CDR1 GTSNPN, CDR2 SVGIG (reference sequence). The CDR3 bases are TGTGCCTGGAGTCCCTGGGACAATTCACCCCTCCACTTT. Translation gives CAWSPWDNSPLHF.

The chain links TRBV5-1 to TRBJ2-3; no firm D call. Germline values: CDR1 SGHRS, CDR2 YFSETQ. This CDR3 is built from 14 residues. The ends were cut back, 0 bases at V and 6 bases at J, with 11 bases in the middle. The CDR3, as DNA: TGCGCCAGCAGCTTGGGGCAGGCTCTGGATACGCAGTATTTT. This translates into CASSLGQALDTQYF.

A word on this clone: At one end the junction does not follow the germline gene, possibly because of a read error. The chain couples TRBV6-5 to TRBJ2-2; D gene unclear. Germline-derived CDR1 and CDR2 are MNHEY and SVGAGI. This CDR3 contains 14 residues. The CDR3 DNA sequence: TGTGCCAGCAGAAACGACATGAACATCGGGGAGCTGTTTTTT. Its protein is CASRNDMNIGELFF.

The chain employs TRBV6-1 and TRBJ1-4; D call uncertain. V lost 4 bases and J lost 7, with 10 bases in between. The CDR3 length is 13 residues. The germline CDR1 and CDR2 sequences are MNHNS and SASEGT. CDR3: CASSVARTEKLFF. CDR3 sequence (DNA): TGTGCCAGCAGTGTGGCCAGGACTGAAAAACTGTTTTTT.

The rearrangement links TRBV13 to TRBJ2-7; no clear D gene. The CDR3 runs to 13 residues. Trimming removed 0 bases at V and 1 base at J, with 4 bases between. CDR1 PRHDT and CDR2 FYEKMQ come from the germline V gene (reference sequence). CDR3 region: CASSLGGSYEQYF. CDR3 sequence (DNA): TGTGCCAGCAGCTTAGGGGGGTCCTACGAGCAGTACTTC.

This chain uses TRBV30 with TRBJ1-1; D is possibly TRBD1 (6 bases). Germline CDR1 and CDR2: GTSNPN and SVGIG (reference sequence). This CDR3 has 12 amino acids. The DNA of the CDR3 is TGTGTCTGCGGCAGGGGAGGAACTGAAGCTTTCTTT. Protein: CVCGRGGTEAFF.

V gene TRBV28 combines with J gene TRBJ2-7; 7 bases fit TRBD1. Germline CDR1 reads MDHEN; CDR2 reads SYDVKM. After removal of 5 bases from V and 0 bases from J, the junction contained 16 bases not matched to a gene. This CDR3 spans 18 amino acids. As DNA, the CDR3 is TGTGCCAGCAGTCCCGCGGGCGAAGGGGGCCGAAGCTCCTACGAGCAGTACTTC. Its translation is CASSPAGEGGRSSYEQYF.

The chain links TRBV5-6 to TRBJ2-2; 9 positions agree with TRBD2. This CDR3 has 16 amino acids. Per the germline V gene, CDR1 is SGHDT and CDR2 is YYEEEE. With 0 bases clipped from V and 6 bases from J, the junction kept 6 bases outside the gene matches. The CDR3 DNA sequence: TGTGCCAGCAGCTTGGTGCAGCGGGGGGCCCCCGGGGAGCTGTTTTTT. Residues: CASSLVQRGAPGELFF.

The chain employs TRBV4-1 and TRBJ1-1, with unresolved D. The CDR3 is 14 amino acids. Trimming stripped 6 bases from V and 3 bases from J, with 14 bases between. CDR1 is MGHRA, CDR2 YSYEKL, per germline. The CDR3 region is CASRRTAVDTEAFF. The DNA for the CDR3 is TGCGCCAGCAGGCGGACGGCAGTGGACACTGAAGCTTTCTTT.

This clone was recorded only once. V and J are TRBV27 and TRBJ1-2; TRBD1 matches at 7 bases. The CDR3 loop spans 16 amino acids. CDR1 and CDR2 from the germline V gene are MNHEY and SMNVEV (reference sequence). The ends lost 6 bases at V and 0 bases at J; junction bases unmatched: 10. The CDR3 loop reads CASSPAGGSANYGYTF. In DNA form, the CDR3 reads TGTGCCAGCAGCCCCGCAGGGGGGAGCGCTAACTATGGCTACACCTTC.

Only one count was recorded for this clone. The chain joins TRBV2 to TRBJ2-7, with D possibly being TRBD2 (5 bases). Between the trimmed V and J ends, which lost 4 bases and 2 bases, there was a span of 12 bases. This CDR3 contains 14 residues. CDR1 and CDR2 from the germline V gene are SNHLY and FYNNEI. CDR3 in amino acids: CASSVEGGPYEQYF. In nucleotides, the CDR3 is TGTGCCAGCAGTGTAGAGGGTGGCCCCTACGAGCAGTACTTC.

The chain carries TRBV28 and TRBJ1-5; 8 bases map to TRBD1. V was pared by 7 bases and J by 3 bases, with 23 bases of the junction left unmatched. The CDR3 spans 20 residues. Germline CDR1 reads MDHEN; CDR2 reads SYDVKM. CDR3 coding DNA: TGTGCCAGCACCTCGGATTGGGGCAGGGGGCGACGTGGTGTCAATCAGCCCCAGCATTTT. It codes for CASTSDWGRGRRGVNQPQHF.

The gene calls are TRBV5-4 and TRBJ1-2, with D tentatively TRBD1 (6 bases). Germline V gene data show CDR1 as SGHNT and CDR2 as YYREEE (reference sequence). V lost 0 bases, J lost 13 bases, and 19 bases lay in between. This CDR3 region has 14 residues. CDR3: CASSLVSGGRIGTF. CDR3 sequence (DNA): TGTGCCAGCAGCTTGGTTTCTGGGGGGCGCATCGGCACCTTC.

V gene TRBV10-3 combines with J gene TRBJ1-4; TRBD1 matches 7 bases. This CDR3 region has 16 residues. Germline V gene sequence: CDR1 ENHRY, CDR2 SYGVKD. The V gene end was trimmed by 5 bases and the J gene end by 0 bases; junction bases not matched to a gene: 6. CDR3 amino acids: CAISRGQITTNEKLFF. The CDR3 nucleotides read TGTGCCATCAGTAGGGGACAGATAACAACTAATGAAAAACTGTTTTTT.

The chain has TRBV30 and TRBJ2-2; no clear D gene. This CDR3 is 13 amino acids long. CDR1 and CDR2 (germline): GTSNPN, SVGIG (reference sequence). Trimming stripped 7 bases from V and 5 bases from J, with 14 bases between. CDR3 nucleotides: TGTGCCTCCGGTCCCTTGGTGACCGGGGAGCTGTTTTTT. Amino acid sequence: CASGPLVTGELFF.

With regard to this clone: This sample includes further DNA sequences coding for the same CDR3. The chain is built from TRBV11-2 and TRBJ2-7; D is unclear. The V and J ends lost 0 bases and 1 base respectively, with 7 bases between them. CDR3 length: 14 amino acids. Germline CDR1 SGHAT, CDR2 FQNNGV. CDR3 sequence reads: CASSLERVSYEQYF. CDR3 nucleotide sequence: TGTGCCAGCAGCTTAGAAAGGGTTTCCTACGAGCAGTACTTC.

CDR3 in amino acids: CASSVRGDYSGNTIYF. Here the CDR3 DNA reads TGTGCCAGCAGCGTAAGGGGGGACTACTCTGGAAACACCATATATTTT. This chain joins TRBV9 and TRBJ1-3; D is possibly TRBD1 (6 bases). This CDR3 comprises 16 residues. CDR1 SGDLS and CDR2 YYNGEE come from the germline V gene. The V end was cut by 1 base, the J end by 0 bases, with 11 bases between. The whole variable domain, filled in from reference TRBV9 and TRBJ1-3, reads DSGVTQTPKHLITATGQRVTLRCSPRSGDLSVYWYQQSLDQGLQFLIQYYNGEERAKGNILERFSAQQFPDLHSELNLSSLELGDSALYFCASSVRGDYSGNTIYFGEGSWLTVV.

V is TRBV7-2 and J is TRBJ2-1; D not certain. The CDR3 extends over 12 amino acids. CDR1 is SGHTA, CDR2 FQGNSA, per germline. V shed 1 base and J shed 9 bases, with 7 bases lying between them. Written as DNA, the CDR3 is TGTGCCAGCAGCTTAGATACCGGTGAGCAGTTCTTC. It specifies CASSLDTGEQFF. The variable domain in full, with the rest retrieved from reference TRBV7-2 and TRBJ2-1, is GAGVSQSPSNKVTEKGKDVELRCDPISGHTALYWYRQSLGQGLEFLIYFQGNSAPDKSGLPSDRFSAERTGGSVSTLTIQRTQQEDSAVYLCASSLDTGEQFFGPGTRLTVL.

The V gene is TRBV5-1, the J gene TRBJ2-2; D is uncertain. The V end was cut by 1 base, the J end by 2 bases, with 9 bases between. Germline-derived CDR1 and CDR2 are SGHRS and YFSETQ. The CDR3 sequence is 15 residues long. The CDR3 sequence: CASSLSGINTGELFF. In nucleotides, the CDR3 is TGCGCCAGCAGCTTGAGTGGGATTAACACCGGGGAGCTGTTTTTT. Full variable domain (missing parts from reference TRBV5-1 and TRBJ2-2): KAGVTQTPRYLIKTRGQQVTLSCSPISGHRSVSWYQQTPGQGLQFLFEYFSETQRNKGNFPGRFSGRQFSNSRSEMNVSTLELGDSALYLCASSLSGINTGELFFGEGSRLTVL.

The CDR3 loop reads CASRRGTAQERQYF. CDR3 sequence (DNA): TGTGCCAGTAGGAGGGGGACAGCCCAGGAGAGGCAGTACTTC. The J gene is TRBJ2-7, the V gene TRBV19; 7 nucleotides align to TRBD1. CDR1 is LNHDA, CDR2 SQIVND, per germline (reference sequence). The CDR3 runs to 14 residues. V trimming: 6 bases; J trimming: 9 bases; junction bases outside the gene matches: 14.

This clone was counted a single time. The chain links TRBV18 to TRBJ1-5; 9 bases are a match to TRBD1. Germline V gives CDR1 KGHSH, CDR2 LQKENI. The CDR3 has 14 amino acids. V trimming: 5 bases; J trimming: 7 bases; junction bases outside the gene matches: 6. This chain's CDR3 is CASSKDRGAQPQHF. CDR3 nucleotides: TGTGCCAGCTCAAAAGACAGGGGGGCCCAGCCCCAGCATTTT.

CDR3 in amino acids: CASRRTGGGGEQFF. In DNA, the CDR3 is TGTGCCAGCAGGCGGACAGGAGGGGGAGGGGAGCAGTTCTTC. The rearrangement joins TRBV6-6 to TRBJ2-1; D could derive from TRBD1 or TRBD2 (7 bases each). Deletions cut 6 bases from V and 10 bases from J, with 19 bases between. In germline, CDR1 is MNHNY, CDR2 SVGAGI (reference sequence). The CDR3 contains 14 residues.

This clone was counted once. CDR3 in amino acids: CATLWTSGGENNEQFF. CDR3 bases: TGCGCCACCCTATGGACTAGCGGGGGGGAAAACAATGAGCAGTTCTTC. The chain couples TRBV5-1 to TRBJ2-1; TRBD2 aligns across 15 bases. Germline V gene data show CDR1 as SGHRS and CDR2 as YFSETQ. This CDR3 has 16 amino acids. Losses at the gene ends were 9 bases for V and 5 bases for J; bases not matched to a gene: 9.

To note about this clone: Other DNA sequences in this specimen translate into the identical CDR3. This sequence joins TRBV6-1 and TRBJ2-7, with 8 positions matching TRBD1. CDR1 is MNHNS and CDR2 is SASEGT in the germline V gene. The CDR3 length is 15 residues. Unmatched junction bases numbered 4, after V lost 0 bases and J lost 3 bases. For the CDR3, the DNA is TGTGCCAGCAGTGAAGCAGCCACAGGGGGCTACGAGCAGTACTTC. This translates into CASSEAATGGYEQYF.

The V gene is TRBV30, the J gene TRBJ2-2; 10 positions match TRBD2. Losses at the gene ends were 1 base for V and 14 bases for J; bases not matched to a gene: 4. This CDR3 comprises 12 residues. Germline CDR1 and CDR2: GTSNPN and SVGIG (reference sequence). CDR3 DNA sequence: TGTGCCTGGAGTGGTCTAGCGGGAGAACTGTTTTTT. Translated, it gives CAWSGLAGELFF. The full variable domain, rest sourced from reference TRBV30 and TRBJ2-2, is SQTIHQWPATLVQPVGSPLSLECTVEGTSNPNLYWYRQAAGRGLQLLFYSVGIGQISSEVPQNLSASRPQDRQFILSSKKLLLSDSGFYLCAWSGLAGELFFGEGSRLTVL.